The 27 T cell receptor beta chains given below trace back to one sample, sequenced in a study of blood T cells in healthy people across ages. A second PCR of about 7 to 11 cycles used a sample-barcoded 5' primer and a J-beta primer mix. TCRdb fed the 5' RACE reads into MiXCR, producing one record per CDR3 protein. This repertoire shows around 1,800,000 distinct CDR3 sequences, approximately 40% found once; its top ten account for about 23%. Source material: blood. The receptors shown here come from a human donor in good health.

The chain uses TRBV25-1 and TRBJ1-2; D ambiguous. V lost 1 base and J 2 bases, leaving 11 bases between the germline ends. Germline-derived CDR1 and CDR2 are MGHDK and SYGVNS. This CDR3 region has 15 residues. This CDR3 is CASSEWSAANYGYTF. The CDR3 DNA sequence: TGTGCCAGCAGTGAATGGTCTGCGGCCAACTATGGCTACACCTTC.

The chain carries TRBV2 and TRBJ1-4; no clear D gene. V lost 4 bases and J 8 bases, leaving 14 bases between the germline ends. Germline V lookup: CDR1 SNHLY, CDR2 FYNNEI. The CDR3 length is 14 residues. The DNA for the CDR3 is TGTGCCAGCAGTGGAGCCCGGGGAACCGAAAAACTGTTTTTT. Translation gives CASSGARGTEKLFF.

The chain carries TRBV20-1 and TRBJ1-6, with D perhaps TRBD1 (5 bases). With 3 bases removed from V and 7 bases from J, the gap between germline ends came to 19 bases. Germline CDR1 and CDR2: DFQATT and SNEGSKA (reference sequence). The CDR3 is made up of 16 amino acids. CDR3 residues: CSASLGQGEDNSPLHF. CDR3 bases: TGCAGTGCTAGTTTGGGTCAGGGTGAGGACAATTCACCCCTCCACTTT.

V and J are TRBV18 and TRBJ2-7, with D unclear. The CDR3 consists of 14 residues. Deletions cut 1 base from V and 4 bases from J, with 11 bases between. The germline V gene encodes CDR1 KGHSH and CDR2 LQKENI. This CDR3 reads CASSPQAYGYEQYF. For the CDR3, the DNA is TGTGCCAGCTCACCACAGGCATATGGATACGAGCAGTACTTC.

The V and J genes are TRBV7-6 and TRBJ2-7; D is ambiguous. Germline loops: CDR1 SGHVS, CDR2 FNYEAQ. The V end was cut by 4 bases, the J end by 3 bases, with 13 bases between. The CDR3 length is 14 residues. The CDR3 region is CASSYAGRDYEQYF. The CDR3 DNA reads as TGTGCCAGCAGCTACGCCGGACGAGACTACGAGCAGTACTTC. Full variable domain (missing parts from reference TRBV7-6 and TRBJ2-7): GAGVSQSPRYKVTKRGQDVALRCDPISGHVSLYWYRQALGQGPEFLTYFNYEAQQDKSGLPNDRFSAERPEGSISTLTIQRTEQRDSAMYRCASSYAGRDYEQYFGPGTRLTVT.

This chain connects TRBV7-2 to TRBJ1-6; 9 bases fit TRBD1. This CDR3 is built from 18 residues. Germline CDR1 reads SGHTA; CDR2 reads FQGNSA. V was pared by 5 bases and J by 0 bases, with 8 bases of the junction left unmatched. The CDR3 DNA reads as TGTGCCAGCAGCCAAACCCTACAGGGGGCCTCCTATAATTCACCCCTCCACTTT. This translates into CASSQTLQGASYNSPLHF.

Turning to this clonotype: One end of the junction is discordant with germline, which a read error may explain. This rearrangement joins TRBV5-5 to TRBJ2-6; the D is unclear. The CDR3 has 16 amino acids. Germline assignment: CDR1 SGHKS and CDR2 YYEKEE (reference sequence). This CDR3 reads CASGLFMTTGANVLTF. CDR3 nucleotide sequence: TGTGCCAGCGGCTTGTTCATGACCACTGGGGCCAACGTCCTGACTTTC.

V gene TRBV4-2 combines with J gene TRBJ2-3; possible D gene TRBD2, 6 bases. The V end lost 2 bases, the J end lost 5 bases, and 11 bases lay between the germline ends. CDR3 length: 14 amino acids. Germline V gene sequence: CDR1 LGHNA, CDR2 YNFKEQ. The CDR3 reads CASSQRPGVDTQYF. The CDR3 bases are TGTGCCAGCAGCCAAAGGCCGGGGGTAGATACGCAGTATTTT.

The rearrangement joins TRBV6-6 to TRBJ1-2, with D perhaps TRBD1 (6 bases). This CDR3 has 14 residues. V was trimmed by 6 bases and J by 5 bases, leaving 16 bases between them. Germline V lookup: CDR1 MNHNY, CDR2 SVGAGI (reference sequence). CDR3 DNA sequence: TGTGCCAGCAGCGATAGGGGGGCGTGGTATGGCTACACCTTC. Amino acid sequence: CASSDRGAWYGYTF.

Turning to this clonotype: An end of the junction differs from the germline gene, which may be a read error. The DNA of the CDR3 is TGTGCCTGCAGCGTAGGGCGGACAGGACTCCAAGAGACCCAGTACTTC. This gives the protein CACSVGRTGLQETQYF. The J gene is TRBJ2-7, the V gene TRBV9, with 7 bases identical to TRBD1. TRBJ2-5 explains the end of the DNA better; the J call may be wrong. The CDR3 length is 16 residues. CDR1 and CDR2 (germline): SGDLS, YYNGEE.

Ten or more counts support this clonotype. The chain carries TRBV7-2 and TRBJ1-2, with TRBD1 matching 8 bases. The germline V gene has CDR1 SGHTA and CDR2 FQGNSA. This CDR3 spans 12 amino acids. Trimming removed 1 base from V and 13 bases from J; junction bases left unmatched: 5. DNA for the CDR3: TGTGCCAGCAGCTTAGAGACAGGGGCCGGCACCTTC. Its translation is CASSLETGAGTF.

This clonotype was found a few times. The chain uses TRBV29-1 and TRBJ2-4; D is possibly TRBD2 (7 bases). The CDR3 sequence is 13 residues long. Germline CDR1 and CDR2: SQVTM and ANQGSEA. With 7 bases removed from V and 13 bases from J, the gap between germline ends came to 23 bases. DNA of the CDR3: TGCAGCGCCCGAGGGGGGGGAGGATACGGGCAGTACTTC. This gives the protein CSARGGGGYGQYF.

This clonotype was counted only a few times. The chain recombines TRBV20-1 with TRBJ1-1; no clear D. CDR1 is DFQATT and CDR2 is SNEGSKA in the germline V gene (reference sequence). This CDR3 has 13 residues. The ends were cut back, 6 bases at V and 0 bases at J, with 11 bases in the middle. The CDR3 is CSATLSLNTEAFF. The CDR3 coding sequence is TGCAGTGCCACCTTAAGCCTGAACACTGAAGCTTTCTTT.

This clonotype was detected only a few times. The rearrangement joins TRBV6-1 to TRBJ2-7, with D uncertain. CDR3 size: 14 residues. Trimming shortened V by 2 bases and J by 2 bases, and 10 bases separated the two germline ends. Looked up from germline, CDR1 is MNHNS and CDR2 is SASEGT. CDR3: CASSEPGLPYEQYF. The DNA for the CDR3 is TGTGCCAGCAGTGAACCAGGATTACCCTACGAGCAGTACTTC.

The CDR3 coding sequence is TGTGCCAGCCGGACAGAAGTGAACACTGAAGCTTTCTTT. This codes for CASRTEVNTEAFF. The J gene is TRBJ1-1, the V gene TRBV2; tentative D call: TRBD1 (6 bases). Deletions cut 8 bases from V and 0 bases from J, with 10 bases between. Germline CDR1 is SNHLY and CDR2 is FYNNEI. The CDR3 totals 13 residues.

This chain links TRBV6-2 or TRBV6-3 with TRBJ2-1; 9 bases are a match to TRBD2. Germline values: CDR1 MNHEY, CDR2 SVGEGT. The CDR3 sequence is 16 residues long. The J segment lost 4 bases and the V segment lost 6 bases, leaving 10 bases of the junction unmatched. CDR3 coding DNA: TGTGCCAGCAGCCCATTTCTAGCGGGGACTTACAATGAGCAGTTCTTC. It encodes CASSPFLAGTYNEQFF.

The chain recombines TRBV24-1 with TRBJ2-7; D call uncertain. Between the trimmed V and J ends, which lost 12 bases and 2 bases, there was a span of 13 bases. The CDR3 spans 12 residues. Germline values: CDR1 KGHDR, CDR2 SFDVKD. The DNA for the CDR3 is TGTGCCCACCGGATTAAAGCCTACGAGCAGTACTTC. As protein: CAHRIKAYEQYF.

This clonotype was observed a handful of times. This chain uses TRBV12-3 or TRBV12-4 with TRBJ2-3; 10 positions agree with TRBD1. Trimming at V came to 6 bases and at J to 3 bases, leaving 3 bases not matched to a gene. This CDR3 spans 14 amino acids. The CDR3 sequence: CASRWTGGTDTQYF. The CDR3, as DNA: TGTGCCAGCAGGTGGACAGGGGGAACAGATACGCAGTATTTT.

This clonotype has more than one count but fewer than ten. The CDR3 reads CAISESQEGEAFF. The CDR3 DNA is TGTGCCATCAGTGAGTCCCAGGAAGGTGAAGCTTTCTTT. The V gene is TRBV10-3, the J gene TRBJ1-1; D not resolved. The germline V and J ends were trimmed by 0 bases and 7 bases, with 9 bases remaining between them. This CDR3 contains 13 residues. Germline CDR1 reads ENHRY; CDR2 reads SYGVKD.

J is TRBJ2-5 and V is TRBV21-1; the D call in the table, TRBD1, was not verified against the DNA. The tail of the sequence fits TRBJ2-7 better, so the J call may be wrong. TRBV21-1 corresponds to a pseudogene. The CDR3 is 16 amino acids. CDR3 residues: CASTKGVPGNPCEQYF. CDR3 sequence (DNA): TGTGCCAGCACCAAAGGGGTTCCAGGGAACCCTTGCGAGCAGTACTTC.

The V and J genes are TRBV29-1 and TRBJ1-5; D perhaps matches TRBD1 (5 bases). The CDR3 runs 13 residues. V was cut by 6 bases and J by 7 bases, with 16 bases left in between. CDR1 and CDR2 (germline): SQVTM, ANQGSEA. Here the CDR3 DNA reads TGCAGCGTAGGGGCCGTGGGCGGACAGCCCCAGCATTTT. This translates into CSVGAVGGQPQHF. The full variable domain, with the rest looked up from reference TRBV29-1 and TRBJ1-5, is SAVISQKPSRDICQRGTSLTIQCQVDSQVTMMFWYRQQPGQSLTLIATANQGSEATYESGFVIDKFPISRPNLTFSTLTVSNMSPEDSSIYLCSVGAVGGQPQHFGDGTRLSIL.

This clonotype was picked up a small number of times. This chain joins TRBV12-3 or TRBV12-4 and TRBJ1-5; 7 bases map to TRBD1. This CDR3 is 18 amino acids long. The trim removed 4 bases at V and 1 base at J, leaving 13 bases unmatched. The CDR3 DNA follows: TGTGCCAGCAGTTCGCTGAGGAGGGGGCTATCAAGCAATCAGCCCCAGCATTTT. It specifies CASSSLRRGLSSNQPQHF.

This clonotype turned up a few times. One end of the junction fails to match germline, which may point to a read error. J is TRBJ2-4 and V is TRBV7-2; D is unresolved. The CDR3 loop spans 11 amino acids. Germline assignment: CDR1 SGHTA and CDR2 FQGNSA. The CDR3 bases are TGTGCCGGCAGCTTACTGGACATTCAGTACTTC. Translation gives CAGSLLDIQYF.

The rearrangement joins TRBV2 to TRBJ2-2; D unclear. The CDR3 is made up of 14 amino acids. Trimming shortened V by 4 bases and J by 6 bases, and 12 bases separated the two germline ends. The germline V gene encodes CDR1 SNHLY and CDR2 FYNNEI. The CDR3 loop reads CASSVVWGSGELFF. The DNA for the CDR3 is TGTGCCAGCAGTGTGGTCTGGGGTTCCGGGGAGCTGTTTTTT.

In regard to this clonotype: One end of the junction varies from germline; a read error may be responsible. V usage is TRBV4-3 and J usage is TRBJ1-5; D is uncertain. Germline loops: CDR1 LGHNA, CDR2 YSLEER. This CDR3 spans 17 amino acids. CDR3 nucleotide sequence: TGCGCCGGCAGCCAAGATTACGGTAGGGTGTGGGGTCAGCCCCAGCATTTT. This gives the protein CAGSQDYGRVWGQPQHF.

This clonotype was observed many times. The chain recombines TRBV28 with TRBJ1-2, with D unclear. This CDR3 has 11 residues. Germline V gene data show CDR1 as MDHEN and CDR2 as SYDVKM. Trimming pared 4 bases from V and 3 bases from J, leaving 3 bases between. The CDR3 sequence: CASSSHYGYTF. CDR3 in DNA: TGTGCCAGCAGTTCCCACTATGGCTACACCTTC.

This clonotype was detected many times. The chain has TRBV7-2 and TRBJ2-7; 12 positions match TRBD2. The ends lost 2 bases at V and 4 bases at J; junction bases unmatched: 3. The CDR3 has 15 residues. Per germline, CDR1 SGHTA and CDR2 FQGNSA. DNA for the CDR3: TGTGCCAGCAGCTTACGGACTAGCGGGACGTACGAGCAGTACTTC. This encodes CASSLRTSGTYEQYF. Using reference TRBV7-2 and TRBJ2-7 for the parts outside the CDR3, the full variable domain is GAGVSQSPSNKVTEKGKDVELRCDPISGHTALYWYRQSLGQGLEFLIYFQGNSAPDKSGLPSDRFSAERTGGSVSTLTIQRTQQEDSAVYLCASSLRTSGTYEQYFGPGTRLTVT.